The 22 T cell receptor beta chains below were found in one sample sequenced in a study of shared clonotypes between healthy human individuals. Data came from immunoSEQ multiplex PCR; TCRdb stores just in-frame clones and leaves some out. The sample lists about 2,500,000 clones, roughly 92% seen once, with roughly 0.14% in the top ten. Sequencing was carried out using naive CD4+ T cells sorted from blood. This sample's subset: CD45RA+ positively selected. The receptor set was obtained from a man between 18 and 35 years old in good health.

The chain carries TRBV7-2 and TRBJ2-3, with a possible D match to TRBD2 (7 bases). Germline values: CDR1 SGHTA, CDR2 FQGNSA. Trimming took off 4 bases at V and 3 bases at J, with 17 bases between the two ends. CDR3 length: 16 residues. Written as DNA, the CDR3 is TGTGCCAGCAGCTACTGGGAAGAGGGGGGGACAGATACGCAGTATTTT. Amino acids: CASSYWEEGGTDTQYF.

The V and J genes are TRBV29-1 and TRBJ1-5; D not certain. Germline CDR1 and CDR2: SQVTM and ANQGSEA. Trimming pared 5 bases from V and 6 bases from J, leaving 14 bases between. There are 13 residues in the CDR3. CDR3 protein: CSVFSDRGQPQHF. DNA of the CDR3: TGCAGCGTTTTCTCGGACCGGGGTCAGCCCCAGCATTTT.

A note on this clone: At one end the junction does not follow the germline gene, possibly because of a read error. The chain links TRBV4-3 to TRBJ1-1; TRBD1 might be the D (6 bases). This CDR3 region has 15 residues. CDR1 and CDR2 from the germline V gene are LGHNA and YSLEER. The CDR3 sequence: CASSQGQGRDTEAFF. The CDR3 DNA reads TGCGCCAGCAGTCAAGGGCAGGGGAGGGACACTGAAGCTTTCTTT.

The chain is built from TRBV2 and TRBJ2-2; D not resolved. This CDR3 region has 13 residues. Germline V gives CDR1 SNHLY, CDR2 FYNNEI. V lost 6 bases and J 5 bases, leaving 10 bases between the germline ends. In DNA form, the CDR3 reads TGTGCCAGCAGAAGTTGGGGTACCGGGGAGCTGTTTTTT. Translating gives CASRSWGTGELFF.

The V call is TRBV6-1, the J call TRBJ2-6; D is unresolved. CDR3 length equals 17 residues. Trimming cost V 0 bases and J 4 bases, with 13 bases left between them. Per the germline V gene, CDR1 is MNHNS and CDR2 is SASEGT. CDR3 in DNA: TGTGCCAGCAGTGAAGCGTCAACACGGCCCGGGGCCAACGTCCTGACTTTC. Its protein product is CASSEASTRPGANVLTF.

This chain uses TRBV30 with TRBJ2-5, with unresolved D. The J call may be mistaken, given a closer DNA end match to TRBJ2-7. The germline CDR1 and CDR2 sequences are GTSNPN and SVGIG (reference sequence). The CDR3 totals 12 residues. The DNA of the CDR3 is TGTGCCTGGACCGCCCCCTCCTACGAGCAGTACTTC. Protein: CAWTAPSYEQYF.

This chain uses TRBV20-1 with TRBJ1-2; no definite D call. CDR3 length equals 11 residues. Trimming took off 2 bases at V and 4 bases at J, with 5 bases between the two ends. CDR1 and CDR2 from the germline V gene are DFQATT and SNEGSKA (reference sequence). CDR3 sequence reads: CSARSSYGYTF. The CDR3 nucleotides are TGCAGTGCTAGATCCAGCTATGGCTACACCTTC.

The chain joins TRBV6-6 to TRBJ2-7, with 8 positions matching TRBD1. CDR3 length: 16 amino acids. The V gene's germline CDR1 is MNHNY and CDR2 SVGAGI (reference sequence). V lost 6 bases, J lost 3 bases, and 13 bases stayed unmatched. The CDR3 loop reads CASSPGQGLLYYEQYF. The CDR3 DNA follows: TGTGCCAGCAGCCCCGGACAGGGTTTACTCTACTACGAGCAGTACTTC.

The rearrangement links TRBV2 to TRBJ2-7; D gene uncertain. Trimming shortened V by 10 bases and J by 2 bases, and 12 bases separated the two germline ends. CDR1 and CDR2 from the germline V gene are SNHLY and FYNNEI. The CDR3 sequence is 12 residues long. The CDR3 DNA sequence: TGTGCCACAAAGGCCAGGACCTACGAGCAGTACTTC. Its protein product is CATKARTYEQYF.

V is TRBV10-3 and J is TRBJ2-1, with TRBD2 matching over 10 bases. The CDR3 is 17 residues long. CDR1 ENHRY and CDR2 SYGVKD come from the germline V gene. The junction had 6 bases not matched to a gene; V was cut back by 0 bases and J by 4 bases. The CDR3 DNA reads TGTGCCATCAGTGAGTCGAAGACTAGCGGGCTTTACAATGAGCAGTTCTTC. Translating gives CAISESKTSGLYNEQFF.

The chain employs TRBV6-1 and TRBJ1-6; no clear D. Germline V gives CDR1 MNHNS, CDR2 SASEGT. V was pared by 4 bases and J by 9 bases, with 7 bases between. CDR3 length: 12 amino acids. The DNA for the CDR3 is TGTGCCAGCAGTGCGGCGAGTTCACCCCTCCACTTT. Residues: CASSAASSPLHF.

This clone came up once. Additional DNA sequences in this sample encode the identical CDR3. V is TRBV6-1 and J is TRBJ2-6; D is unclear. Germline V gene lookup returns CDR1 MNHNS and CDR2 SASEGT. V shed 2 bases and J shed 0 bases, with 2 bases lying between them. CDR3 size: 14 residues. The CDR3 region has the DNA TGTGCCAGCAGTGAAAGCTCTGGGGCCAACGTCCTGACTTTC. Amino acids: CASSESSGANVLTF.

The V gene is TRBV5-1, the J gene TRBJ2-7; D possibly corresponds to TRBD1 (5 bases). CDR3 size: 15 residues. Germline CDR1 and CDR2: SGHRS and YFSETQ. Trimming shortened V by 1 base and J by 0 bases, and 11 bases separated the two germline ends. The CDR3 coding sequence is TGCGCCAGCAGCTTGCAGCAGGGCCCCTCCTACGAGCAGTACTTC. This sequence encodes CASSLQQGPSYEQYF.

The chain couples TRBV5-1 to TRBJ2-3; D is undetermined. Germline loops: CDR1 SGHRS, CDR2 YFSETQ. V lost 4 bases to trimming and J lost 4 bases, with 13 bases between them. This CDR3 is built from 14 residues. Here the CDR3 DNA reads TGCGCCAGCAGCCGCGGACCTTATCCAGATACGCAGTATTTT. It is translated as CASSRGPYPDTQYF.

A single count supports this clone. This sequence joins TRBV5-1 and TRBJ1-1, with TRBD1 matching 9 bases. Germline V lookup: CDR1 SGHRS, CDR2 YFSETQ. CDR3 length equals 17 residues. Germline trimming cut 4 bases from V and 1 base from J; bases unmatched to any gene: 11. CDR3 DNA: TGCGCCAGCAGCACGTGGACAGGGGAGGTGGCGAACACTGAAGCTTTCTTT. It is translated as CASSTWTGEVANTEAFF.

Concerning this clone: A junction end diverges from the germline sequence, so it may reflect a read error. The chain joins TRBV6-6 to TRBJ2-1; 7 nucleotides match TRBD1. The CDR3 loop spans 13 amino acids. CDR1 is MNHNY, CDR2 SVGAGI, per germline (reference sequence). CDR3 amino acids: CASSGTVGNGQFF. The CDR3 coding sequence is TGTGCCAGCTCCGGGACAGTGGGGAATGGGCAGTTCTTC.

The gene calls are TRBV7-2 and TRBJ2-6; no clear D gene. The germline V gene has CDR1 SGHTA and CDR2 FQGNSA. The CDR3 spans 13 residues. The ends were cut back, 3 bases at V and 2 bases at J, with 2 bases in the middle. The CDR3 here is CASSFPGANVLTF. The CDR3 DNA reads TGTGCCAGCAGCTTTCCTGGGGCCAACGTCCTGACTTTC.

V and J are TRBV10-3 and TRBJ2-2, with D possibly TRBD1 on 6 matching bases. Germline V CDR1 and CDR2: ENHRY, SYGVKD. There are 15 residues in the CDR3. V lost 4 bases to trimming and J lost 4 bases, with 13 bases between them. The DNA for the CDR3 is TGTGCCATCAGTGTGGAAGGGGGAAGCACCGGGGAGCTGTTTTTT. Amino acids: CAISVEGGSTGELFF.

The sample holds a few counts of this clone. V gene TRBV5-6 combines with J gene TRBJ1-1; 9 bases are shared with TRBD1. This CDR3 contains 15 residues. Germline CDR1 SGHDT, CDR2 YYEEEE. J lost 2 bases, V lost 3 bases, and 5 bases had no gene match. CDR3 DNA sequence: TGTGCCAGCAGCTCGGTGGGACAGGGAAACACTGAAGCTTTCTTT. Amino acid sequence: CASSSVGQGNTEAFF.

As concerns this clone: Compared with germline, one end of the junction differs, possibly owing to a read error. The chain combines TRBV18 with TRBJ1-2; tentative D call: TRBD1 (6 bases). The germline gives CDR1 KGHSH, CDR2 LQKENI. The length of the CDR3 is 13 residues. For the CDR3, the DNA is TGTGCCAGCTCTCCACAGGGAGAGGGTGGCTACACCTTC. As protein: CASSPQGEGGYTF.

The V gene is TRBV6-4, the J gene TRBJ2-2, with D hard to call. V gave up 7 bases and J gave up 4 bases, with 13 bases separating them. CDR1 and CDR2 from the germline V gene are MRHNA and SNTAGT. The CDR3 length is 14 residues. The CDR3 DNA is TGTGCCAGCACCGCGGTGTCTTTCACCGGGGAGCTGTTTTTT. It is translated as CASTAVSFTGELFF.

The gene calls are TRBV11-2 and TRBJ2-3; possible D gene TRBD1, 5 bases. V lost 5 bases to trimming and J lost 3 bases, with 21 bases between them. The germline V gene encodes CDR1 SGHAT and CDR2 FQNNGV. There are 17 residues in the CDR3. In DNA, the CDR3 is TGTGCCAGCAGCGAGAGAAGGGGCGGTGGTGGAACAGATACGCAGTATTTT. Its translation is CASSERRGGGGTDTQYF.